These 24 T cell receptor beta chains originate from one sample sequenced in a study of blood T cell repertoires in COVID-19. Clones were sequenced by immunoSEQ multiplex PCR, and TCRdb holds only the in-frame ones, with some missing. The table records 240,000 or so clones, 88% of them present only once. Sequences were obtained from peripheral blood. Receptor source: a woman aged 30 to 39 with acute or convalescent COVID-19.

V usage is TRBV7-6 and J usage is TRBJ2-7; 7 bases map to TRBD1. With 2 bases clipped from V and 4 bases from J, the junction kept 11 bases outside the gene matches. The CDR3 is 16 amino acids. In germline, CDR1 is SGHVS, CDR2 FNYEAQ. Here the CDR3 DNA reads TGTGCCAGCAGCTTATCTCCCGGACAGGCAAGTTACGAGCAGTACTTC. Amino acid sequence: CASSLSPGQASYEQYF.

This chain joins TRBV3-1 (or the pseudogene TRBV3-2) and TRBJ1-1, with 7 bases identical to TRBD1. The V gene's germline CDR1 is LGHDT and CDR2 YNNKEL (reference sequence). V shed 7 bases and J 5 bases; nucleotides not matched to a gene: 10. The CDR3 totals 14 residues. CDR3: CASIGKGAFTEAFF. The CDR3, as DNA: TGTGCCAGCATCGGGAAGGGGGCATTTACTGAAGCTTTCTTT.

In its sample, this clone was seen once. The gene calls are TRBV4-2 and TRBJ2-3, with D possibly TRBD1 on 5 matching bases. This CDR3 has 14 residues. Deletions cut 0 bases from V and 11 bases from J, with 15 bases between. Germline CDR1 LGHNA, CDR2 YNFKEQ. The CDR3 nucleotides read TGTGCCAGCAGCCAAGATCCCGGCCCCCAGGGGCAGTATTTT. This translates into CASSQDPGPQGQYF.

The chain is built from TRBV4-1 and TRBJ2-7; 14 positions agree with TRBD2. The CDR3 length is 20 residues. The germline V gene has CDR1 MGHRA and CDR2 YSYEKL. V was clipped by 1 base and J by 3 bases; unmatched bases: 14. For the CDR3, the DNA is TGCGCCAGCAGCCAAGGTTCCGGACTAGCGGGAGGTCTGACGGGCTACGAGCAGTACTTC. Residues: CASSQGSGLAGGLTGYEQYF.

The CDR3 bases are TGTGCTAGTGCCCGGGACAGGTCCTACAATGAGCAGTTCTTC. It codes for CASARDRSYNEQFF. The genes are TRBV12-5 and TRBJ2-1; 8 nucleotides line up with TRBD1. There are 14 residues in the CDR3. Trimming removed 7 bases from V and 1 base from J; junction bases left unmatched: 3. Germline lookup yields CDR1 LGHNT and CDR2 FRNRAP.

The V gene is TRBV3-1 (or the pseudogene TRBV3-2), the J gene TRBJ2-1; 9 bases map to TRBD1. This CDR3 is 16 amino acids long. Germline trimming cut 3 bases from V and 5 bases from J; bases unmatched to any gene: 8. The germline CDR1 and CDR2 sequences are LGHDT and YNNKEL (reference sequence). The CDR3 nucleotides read TGTGCCAGCAGCCAGGAGAGGGACAGGGTTCACAATGAGCAGTTCTTC. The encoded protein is CASSQERDRVHNEQFF.

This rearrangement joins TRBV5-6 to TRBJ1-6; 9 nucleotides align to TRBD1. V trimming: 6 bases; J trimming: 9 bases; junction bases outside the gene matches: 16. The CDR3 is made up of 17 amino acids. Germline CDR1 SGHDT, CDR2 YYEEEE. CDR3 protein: CASTRTSGQGSRSPLHF. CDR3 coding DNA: TGTGCCAGCACCCGAACAAGCGGACAGGGGTCTCGTTCACCCCTCCACTTT.

This chain's CDR3 is CASSYSLHMNTEAFF. The DNA for the CDR3 is TGTGCCAGCAGTTACTCGTTGCACATGAACACTGAAGCTTTCTTT. The chain couples TRBV6-5 to TRBJ1-1; D unclear. V was pared by 0 bases and J by 0 bases, with 8 bases between. Germline CDR1 reads MNHEY; CDR2 reads SVGAGI. CDR3 size: 15 residues.

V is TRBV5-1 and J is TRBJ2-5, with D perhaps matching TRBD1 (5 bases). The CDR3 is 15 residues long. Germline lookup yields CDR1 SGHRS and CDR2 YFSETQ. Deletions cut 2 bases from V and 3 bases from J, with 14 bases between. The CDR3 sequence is CASSFRVAGKETQYF. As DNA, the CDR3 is TGCGCCAGCAGCTTTAGAGTGGCAGGGAAAGAGACCCAGTACTTC.

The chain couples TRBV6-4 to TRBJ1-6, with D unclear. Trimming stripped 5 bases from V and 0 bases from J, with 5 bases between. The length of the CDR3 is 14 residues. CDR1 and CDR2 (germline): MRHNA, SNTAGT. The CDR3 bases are TGTGCCAGCAGTTCCCGCTCCTATAATTCACCCCTCCACTTT. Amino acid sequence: CASSSRSYNSPLHF.

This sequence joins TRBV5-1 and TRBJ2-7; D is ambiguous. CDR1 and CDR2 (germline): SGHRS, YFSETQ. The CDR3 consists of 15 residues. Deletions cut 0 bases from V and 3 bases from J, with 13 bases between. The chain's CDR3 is CASSLGPESYYEQYF. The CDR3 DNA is TGCGCCAGCAGCTTGGGGCCAGAATCATACTACGAGCAGTACTTC.

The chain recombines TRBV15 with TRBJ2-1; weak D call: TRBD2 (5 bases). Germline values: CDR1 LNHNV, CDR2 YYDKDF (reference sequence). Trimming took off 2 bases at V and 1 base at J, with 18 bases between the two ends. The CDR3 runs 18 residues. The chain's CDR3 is CATSRPRGIGRSYNEQFF. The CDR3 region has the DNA TGTGCCACCAGCAGACCGAGAGGGATTGGGAGATCCTACAATGAGCAGTTCTTC.

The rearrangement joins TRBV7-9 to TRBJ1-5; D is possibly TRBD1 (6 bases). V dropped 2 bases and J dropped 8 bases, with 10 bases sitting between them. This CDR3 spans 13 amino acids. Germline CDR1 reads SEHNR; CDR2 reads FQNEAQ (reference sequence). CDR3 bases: TGTGCCAGCAGCTTATATACAGGGAAGCCCCAGCATTTT. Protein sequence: CASSLYTGKPQHF.

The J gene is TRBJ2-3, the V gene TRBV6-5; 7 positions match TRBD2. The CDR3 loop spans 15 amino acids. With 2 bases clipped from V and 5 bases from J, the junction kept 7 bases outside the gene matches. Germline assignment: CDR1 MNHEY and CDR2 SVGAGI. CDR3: CASSYAASGLDTQYF. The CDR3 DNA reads TGTGCCAGCAGTTACGCGGCTAGCGGCCTAGATACGCAGTATTTT.

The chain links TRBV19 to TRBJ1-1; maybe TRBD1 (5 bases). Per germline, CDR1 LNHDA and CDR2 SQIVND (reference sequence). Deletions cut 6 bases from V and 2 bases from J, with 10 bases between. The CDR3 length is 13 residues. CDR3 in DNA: TGTGCCAGTAGCTGGGGGGAAAACACTGAAGCTTTCTTT. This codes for CASSWGENTEAFF.

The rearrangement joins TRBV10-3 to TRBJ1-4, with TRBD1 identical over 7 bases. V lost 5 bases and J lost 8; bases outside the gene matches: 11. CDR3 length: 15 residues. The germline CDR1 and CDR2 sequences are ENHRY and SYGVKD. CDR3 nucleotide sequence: TGTGCCATCAGTAGAGACAGGGATTTTAGAGAAAAACTGTTTTTT. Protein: CAISRDRDFREKLFF.

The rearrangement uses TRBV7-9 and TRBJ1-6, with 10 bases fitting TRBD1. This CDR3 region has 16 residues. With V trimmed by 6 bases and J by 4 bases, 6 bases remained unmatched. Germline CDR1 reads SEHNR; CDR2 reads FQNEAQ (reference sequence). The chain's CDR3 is CASSPDRGLYNSPLHF. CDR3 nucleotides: TGTGCCAGCAGTCCTGACAGGGGGCTTTATAATTCACCCCTCCACTTT.

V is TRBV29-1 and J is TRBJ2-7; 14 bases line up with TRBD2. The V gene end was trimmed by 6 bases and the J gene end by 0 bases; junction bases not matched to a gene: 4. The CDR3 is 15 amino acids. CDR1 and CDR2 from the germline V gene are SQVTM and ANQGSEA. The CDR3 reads CSVEGLAGASYEQYF. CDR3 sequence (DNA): TGCAGCGTCGAGGGACTAGCGGGGGCCTCCTACGAGCAGTACTTC.

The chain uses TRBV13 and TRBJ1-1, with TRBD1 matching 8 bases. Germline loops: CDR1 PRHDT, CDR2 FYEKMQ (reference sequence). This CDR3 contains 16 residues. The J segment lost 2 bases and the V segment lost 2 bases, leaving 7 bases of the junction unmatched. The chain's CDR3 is CASSLRWTGRNTEAFF. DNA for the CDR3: TGTGCCAGCAGCTTACGGTGGACAGGGCGTAACACTGAAGCTTTCTTT.

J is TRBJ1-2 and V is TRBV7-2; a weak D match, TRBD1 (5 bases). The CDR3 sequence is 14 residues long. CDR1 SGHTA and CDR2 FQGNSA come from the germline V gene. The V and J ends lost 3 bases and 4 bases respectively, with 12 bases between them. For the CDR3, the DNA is TGTGCCAGCAGCTTGGGGGGTACTGCCTATGGCTACACCTTC. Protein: CASSLGGTAYGYTF.

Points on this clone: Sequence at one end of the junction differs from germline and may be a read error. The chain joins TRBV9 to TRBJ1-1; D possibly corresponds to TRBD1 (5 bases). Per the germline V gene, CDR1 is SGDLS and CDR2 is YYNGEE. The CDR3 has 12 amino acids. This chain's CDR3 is CAGSVGATEPFF. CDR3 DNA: TGTGCCGGCAGCGTAGGGGCCACAGAACCTTTCTTT.

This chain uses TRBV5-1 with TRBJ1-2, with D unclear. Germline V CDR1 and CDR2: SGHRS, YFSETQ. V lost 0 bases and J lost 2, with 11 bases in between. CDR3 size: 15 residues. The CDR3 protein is CASSLGGQGNYGYTF. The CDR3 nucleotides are TGCGCCAGCAGCTTGGGAGGGCAAGGGAACTATGGCTACACCTTC.

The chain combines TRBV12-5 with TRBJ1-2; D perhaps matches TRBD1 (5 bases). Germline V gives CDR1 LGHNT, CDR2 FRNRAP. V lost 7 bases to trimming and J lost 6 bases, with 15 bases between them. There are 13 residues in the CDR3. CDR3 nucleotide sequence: TGTGCTAGTGATATGGTGGGGACTCATGGCTACACCTTC. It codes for CASDMVGTHGYTF. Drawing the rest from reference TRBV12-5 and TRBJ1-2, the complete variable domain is DARVTQTPRHKVTEMGQEVTMRCQPILGHNTVFWYRQTMMQGLELLAYFRNRAPLDDSGMPKDRFSAEMPDATLATLKIQPSEPRDSAVYFCASDMVGTHGYTFGSGTRLTVV.

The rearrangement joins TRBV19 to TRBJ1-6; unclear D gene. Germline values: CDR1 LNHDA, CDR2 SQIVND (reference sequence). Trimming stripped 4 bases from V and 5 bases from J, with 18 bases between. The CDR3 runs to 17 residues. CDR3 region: CASSSRTGIPHNSPLHF. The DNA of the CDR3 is TGTGCCAGTAGTAGCCGAACCGGGATTCCCCATAATTCACCCCTCCACTTT.